This T cell receptor beta chain derives from a study of blood T cell repertoires in COVID-19. Whole-study context: From T cells, B-cell-depleted T cells, or PBMCs came the material, which was cDNA or gDNA.

This CDR3 comprises 15 residues. CDR1 is LNHDA, CDR2 SQIVND, per germline (reference sequence). J gave up 5 bases and V 2 bases, and 3 bases lay outside the gene matches. The authors' processing: Estimation of nucleated cell counts relied on the amplification of reference gene primers. Libraries were prepared by immunoSEQ multiplex PCR; TCRdb keeps only in-frame clonotypes and omits some of them. That table gives V, J and clone size, and the DNA gave D and trimming. There are some 70,000 clones in the sample; roughly 90% occur only once, and about 8.3% lies in the top ten. Sequenced sample: peripheral blood. The TCR comes from a man aged 25-45 years with acute or convalescent COVID-19. The V gene is TRBV19, the J gene TRBJ2-2, with 9 bases fitting TRBD2. The CDR3 spells CASSIQTSGTGELFF. DNA of the CDR3: TGTGCCAGTAGTATACAGACTAGCGGAACCGGGGAGCTGTTTTTT.